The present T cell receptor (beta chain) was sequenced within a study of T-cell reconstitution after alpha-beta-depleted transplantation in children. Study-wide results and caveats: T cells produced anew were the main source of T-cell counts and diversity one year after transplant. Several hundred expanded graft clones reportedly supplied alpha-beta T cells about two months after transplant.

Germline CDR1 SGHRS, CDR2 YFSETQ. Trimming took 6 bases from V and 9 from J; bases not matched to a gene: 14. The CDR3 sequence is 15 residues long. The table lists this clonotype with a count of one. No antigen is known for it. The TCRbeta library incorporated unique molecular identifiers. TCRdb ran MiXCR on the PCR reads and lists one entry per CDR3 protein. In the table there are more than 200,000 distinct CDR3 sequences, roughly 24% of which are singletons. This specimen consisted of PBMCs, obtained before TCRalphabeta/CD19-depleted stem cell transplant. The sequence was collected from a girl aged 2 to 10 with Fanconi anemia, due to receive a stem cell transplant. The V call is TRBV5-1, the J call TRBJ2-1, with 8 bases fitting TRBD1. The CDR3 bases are TGCGCCAGCACCACGAACAGGGGGGCGCTTGGTGAGCAGTTCTTC. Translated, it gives CASTTNRGALGEQFF.